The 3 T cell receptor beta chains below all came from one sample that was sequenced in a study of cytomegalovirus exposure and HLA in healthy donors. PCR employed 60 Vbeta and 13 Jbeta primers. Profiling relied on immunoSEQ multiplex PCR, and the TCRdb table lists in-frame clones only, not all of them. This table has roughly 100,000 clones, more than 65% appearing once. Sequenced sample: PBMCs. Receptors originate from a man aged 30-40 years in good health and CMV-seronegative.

The CDR3 protein is CAWGRDDYNEQFF. The DNA for the CDR3 is TGTGCCTGGGGGCGGGACGATTACAATGAGCAGTTCTTC. The V gene is TRBV30, the J gene TRBJ2-1; weak D call: TRBD2 (6 bases). The V and J ends lost 5 bases and 4 bases respectively, with 12 bases between them. This CDR3 has 13 amino acids. From germline, CDR1 is GTSNPN and CDR2 SVGIG (reference sequence).

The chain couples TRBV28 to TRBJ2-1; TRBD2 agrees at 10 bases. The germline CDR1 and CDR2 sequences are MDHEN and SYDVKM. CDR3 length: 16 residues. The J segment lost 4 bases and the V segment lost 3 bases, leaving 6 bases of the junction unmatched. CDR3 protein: CASSLILAGEYNEQFF. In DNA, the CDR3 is TGTGCCAGCAGTTTGATTCTAGCGGGGGAGTACAATGAGCAGTTCTTC.

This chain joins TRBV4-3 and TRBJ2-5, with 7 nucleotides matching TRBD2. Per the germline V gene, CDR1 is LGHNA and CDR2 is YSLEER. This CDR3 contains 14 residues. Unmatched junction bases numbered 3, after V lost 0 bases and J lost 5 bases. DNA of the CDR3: TGCGCCAGCAGCCAAGATTTCGGGGGGGAGACCCAGTACTTC. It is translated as CASSQDFGGETQYF.